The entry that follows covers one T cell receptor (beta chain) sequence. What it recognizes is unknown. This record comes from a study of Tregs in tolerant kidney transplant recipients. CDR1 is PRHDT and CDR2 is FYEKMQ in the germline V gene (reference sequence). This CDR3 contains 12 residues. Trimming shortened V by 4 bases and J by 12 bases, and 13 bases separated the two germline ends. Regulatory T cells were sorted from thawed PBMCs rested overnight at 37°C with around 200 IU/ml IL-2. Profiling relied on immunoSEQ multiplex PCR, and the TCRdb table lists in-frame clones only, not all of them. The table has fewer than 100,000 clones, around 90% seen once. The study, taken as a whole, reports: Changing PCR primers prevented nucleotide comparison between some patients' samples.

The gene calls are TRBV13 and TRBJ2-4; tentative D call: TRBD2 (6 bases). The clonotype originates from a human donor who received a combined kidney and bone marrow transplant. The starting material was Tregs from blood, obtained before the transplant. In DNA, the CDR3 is TGTGCCAGCAGCTCCCAATCGCGGGATCAGTACTTC. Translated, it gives CASSSQSRDQYF. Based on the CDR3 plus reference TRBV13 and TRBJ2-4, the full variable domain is AAGVIQSPRHLIKEKRETATLKCYPIPRHDTVYWYQQGPGQDPQFLISFYEKMQSDKGSIPDRFSAQQFSDYHSELNMSSLELGDSALYFCASSSQSRDQYFGAGTRLSVL.